The sample holds many counts of the clone carrying this T cell receptor (beta chain). What it binds is not known. CDR3 regions were amplified by Arm-PCR using iRepertoire HTBI primers to build TCR beta libraries. TCRdb re-derived calls from the multiplex PCR reads in MiXCR, one entry per CDR3 protein. The table lists roughly 410,000 distinct CDR3 sequences, 14% to 15% of them singletons, with roughly 8% in the top ten. This specimen comes from a study of regulatory T cells in long-lasting Graves disease. Broader study findings: Fewer public clonotypes were shared by new patients (around 960) than by persistent patients (about 3,000). The work looked only at peripheral blood and did not look at thyroid tissue.

Sample time point: newly diagnosed GD, antithyroid drugs for less than 3 months. PBMCs provided the RNA from which the TCR library was made. These data were likewise used in another study, on T cells in Graves' hyperthyroidism and ophthalmopathy.

The source is a woman aged 40 to 55 with Graves disease. The sample here was peripheral blood mononuclear cells (PBMCs), taken at new diagnosis, from a patient treated with antithyroid drugs.

CDR3 in DNA: TGCAGCGTTGTAGGCGGGGGGGGTAGGTACTACGAGCAGTACTTC. Its translation is CSVVGGGGRYYEQYF. The chain recombines TRBV29-1 with TRBJ2-7; 9 bases fit TRBD2. The CDR3 extends over 15 amino acids. CDR1 and CDR2 (germline): SQVTM, ANQGSEA. J was trimmed by 3 bases and V by 4 bases; bases with no gene match: 10.